Below, 22 T cell receptor beta chains from the same sample are listed, as sequenced in a study of CD8 T cells in ankylosing spondylitis. TCRdb redid the calling of the 5' RACE reads with MiXCR, one entry per CDR3 protein. The table has nearly 350,000 distinct CDR3 sequences, roughly 15% seen once; the top ten hold 1.1%. The sample comprised blood, either unsorted or a sorted T cell fraction (not recorded which). The receptor source for this set is a male donor with ankylosing spondylitis or in good health (not recorded which).

The chain joins TRBV19 to TRBJ2-2; weak D call: TRBD2 (6 bases). CDR1 is LNHDA, CDR2 SQIVND, per germline (reference sequence). With 11 bases removed from V and 2 bases from J, the gap between germline ends came to 12 bases. This CDR3 contains 13 residues. CDR3 nucleotides: TGTGCCGGTGGAGGGGCTAACACCGGGGAGCTGTTTTTT. It yields the protein CAGGGANTGELFF. Complete variable domain (other parts from reference TRBV19 and TRBJ2-2): DGGITQSPKYLFRKEGQNVTLSCEQNLNHDAMYWYRQDPGQGLRLIYYSQIVNDFQKGDIAEGYSVSREKKESFPLTVTSAQKNPTAFYLCAGGGANTGELFFGEGSRLTVL.

This clonotype was counted a few times. J is TRBJ1-1 and V is TRBV5-1, with unresolved D. There are 14 residues in the CDR3. Trimming removed 3 bases from V and 4 bases from J, with 13 bases in between. CDR1 and CDR2 (germline): SGHRS, YFSETQ. The CDR3 sequence is CASSSLDGGTEAFF. DNA for the CDR3: TGCGCCAGCAGCTCCTTAGACGGAGGCACTGAAGCTTTCTTT.

The chain has TRBV11-2 and TRBJ1-2; no reliable D call. V lost 4 bases and J lost 7, with 16 bases in between. The germline V gene has CDR1 SGHAT and CDR2 FQNNGV. The CDR3 runs 14 residues. As DNA, the CDR3 is TGTGCCAGCAGCTCTTGGGCTCACGACGGTGGCTACACCTTC. This sequence encodes CASSSWAHDGGYTF.

This clonotype was seen a handful of times. The chain links TRBV5-1 to TRBJ2-1, with TRBD2 identical over 7 bases. Trimming at V came to 2 bases and at J to 6 bases, leaving 14 bases not matched to a gene. The CDR3 runs 17 residues. Germline loops: CDR1 SGHRS, CDR2 YFSETQ. The CDR3 sequence: CASSFSSTQLAINEQFF. CDR3 nucleotide sequence: TGCGCCAGCAGCTTTTCCTCCACCCAACTAGCGATCAATGAGCAGTTCTTC.

This clonotype was recorded a few times. The chain combines TRBV30 with TRBJ2-5; D is uncertain. The V gene's germline CDR1 is GTSNPN and CDR2 SVGIG (reference sequence). This CDR3 spans 14 amino acids. The ends were cut back, 2 bases at V and 2 bases at J, with 12 bases in the middle. CDR3 bases: TGTGCCTGGAGTTCCGTTTCACATCAAGAGACCCAGTACTTC. As protein: CAWSSVSHQETQYF. The full variable domain, its missing parts supplied by reference TRBV30 and TRBJ2-5, is SQTIHQWPATLVQPVGSPLSLECTVEGTSNPNLYWYRQAAGRGLQLLFYSVGIGQISSEVPQNLSASRPQDRQFILSSKKLLLSDSGFYLCAWSSVSHQETQYFGPGTRLLVL.

The chain employs TRBV20-1 and TRBJ2-1; TRBD2 agrees at 7 bases. Per the germline V gene, CDR1 is DFQATT and CDR2 is SNEGSKA (reference sequence). The CDR3 is made up of 15 amino acids. V lost 6 bases and J lost 3; bases outside the gene matches: 11. In DNA, the CDR3 is TGCAGTGCGGGTCGGGCTAGCGGCGTCTACAATGAGCAGTTCTTC. As protein: CSAGRASGVYNEQFF.

The chain uses TRBV3-1 and TRBJ2-4, with 13 bases that match TRBD2. Germline V CDR1 and CDR2: LGHDT, YNNKEL (reference sequence). The CDR3 consists of 17 residues. Trimming cost V 8 bases and J 3 bases; bases outside gene matches: 10. CDR3 nucleotides: TGTGCCAGCTCCCTCAGGGGGACTAGCGGGAACAAAAACATTCAGTACTTC. Translated, it gives CASSLRGTSGNKNIQYF.

The chain joins TRBV7-2 to TRBJ2-1; 10 nucleotides align to TRBD2. V lost 5 bases and J lost 8; bases outside the gene matches: 6. The CDR3 consists of 14 residues. The V gene's germline CDR1 is SGHTA and CDR2 FQGNSA. Here the CDR3 reads CASSNSGRKDEQFF. CDR3 coding DNA: TGTGCCAGCAGCAATAGCGGGAGGAAGGATGAGCAGTTCTTC.

This chain connects TRBV2 to TRBJ2-4; possibly TRBD1 or TRBD2 for D (5 bases each). V was cut by 2 bases and J by 7 bases, with 6 bases left in between. In germline, CDR1 is SNHLY, CDR2 FYNNEI. The CDR3 is 12 amino acids. The CDR3 DNA reads TGTGCCAGCAGTGAACGGGACAACATTCAGTACTTC. Translated, it gives CASSERDNIQYF.

This clonotype turned up a few times. The gene calls are TRBV10-3 and TRBJ1-5, with D perhaps matching TRBD1 (5 bases). Germline V lookup: CDR1 ENHRY, CDR2 SYGVKD. The CDR3 consists of 14 residues. With 9 bases removed from V and 4 bases from J, the gap between germline ends came to 16 bases. CDR3 coding DNA: TGTGCCATTGGGGGGGGAAGCCCAAATCAGCCCCAGCATTTT. This codes for CAIGGGSPNQPQHF.

This clonotype was observed a few times. The chain joins TRBV12-3 or TRBV12-4 to TRBJ1-6, with 9 nucleotides matching TRBD1. The CDR3 loop spans 15 amino acids. The V segment lost 4 bases and the J segment 7 bases; nucleotides outside the gene matches: 5. The CDR3 spells CASSSPGQGNSPLHF. Written as DNA, the CDR3 is TGTGCCAGCAGTTCCCCAGGACAGGGGAATTCACCCCTCCACTTT.

There are a few counts of this clonotype. The genes are TRBV7-2 and TRBJ2-2; 8 bases agree with TRBD2. With V trimmed by 0 bases and J by 4 bases, 1 base remained unmatched. This CDR3 region has 15 residues. Germline-derived CDR1 and CDR2 are SGHTA and FQGNSA. CDR3 DNA sequence: TGTGCCAGCAGCTTAGCTAGCGGGGCCACCGGGGAGCTGTTTTTT. It yields the protein CASSLASGATGELFF. Variable domain in full (rest from reference TRBV7-2 and TRBJ2-2): GAGVSQSPSNKVTEKGKDVELRCDPISGHTALYWYRQSLGQGLEFLIYFQGNSAPDKSGLPSDRFSAERTGGSVSTLTIQRTQQEDSAVYLCASSLASGATGELFFGEGSRLTVL.

This clonotype was seen a few times. V usage is TRBV6-2 or TRBV6-3 and J usage is TRBJ2-7; 7 bases match TRBD2. Trimming at V came to 2 bases and at J to 3 bases, leaving 16 bases not matched to a gene. The CDR3 contains 18 residues. Germline loops: CDR1 MNHEY, CDR2 SVGEGT. The CDR3 DNA follows: TGTGCCAGCAGTTACCCCTCCAGTGGGCGGGGGAGAATCTACGAGCAGTACTTC. This translates into CASSYPSSGRGRIYEQYF.

This clonotype appeared a few times. J is TRBJ1-2 and V is TRBV11-2, with TRBD1 matching over 9 bases. Germline CDR1 and CDR2: SGHAT and FQNNGV. Trimming cost V 3 bases and J 4 bases; bases outside gene matches: 6. CDR3 length equals 15 residues. The CDR3 loop reads CASSFPKGQGYGYTF. CDR3 in DNA: TGTGCCAGCAGCTTCCCTAAGGGACAGGGCTATGGCTACACCTTC.

The chain combines TRBV27 with TRBJ2-3, with TRBD2 identical over 10 bases. Trimming took 4 bases from V and 0 from J; bases not matched to a gene: 10. From germline, CDR1 is MNHEY and CDR2 SMNVEV (reference sequence). This CDR3 contains 18 residues. The CDR3 sequence is CASSSRLWTSGSTDTQYF. DNA for the CDR3: TGTGCCAGCAGTTCTAGGCTGTGGACTAGCGGAAGCACAGATACGCAGTATTTT.

This clonotype was seen more than once but under ten times. This chain links TRBV7-2 with TRBJ2-6; D is possibly TRBD2 (6 bases). There are 14 residues in the CDR3. CDR1 SGHTA and CDR2 FQGNSA come from the germline V gene. The V end lost 8 bases, the J end lost 0 bases, and 8 bases lay between the germline ends. In DNA form, the CDR3 reads TGTGCCAGCGCGGGGAGCTCTGGGGCCAACGTCCTGACTTTC. Protein product: CASAGSSGANVLTF.

The chain uses TRBV6-1 and TRBJ1-5; D gene unclear. Per the germline V gene, CDR1 is MNHNS and CDR2 is SASEGT. CDR3 size: 16 residues. Trimming removed 5 bases from V and 4 bases from J, with 18 bases in between. The CDR3 nucleotides are TGTGCCAGCAGTCCGGGAGGCTTGAGTAGGAATCAGCCCCAGCATTTT. Translated, it gives CASSPGGLSRNQPQHF.

This sequence joins TRBV5-6 and TRBJ2-7, with TRBD1 identical over 12 bases. There are 16 residues in the CDR3. The germline V gene encodes CDR1 SGHDT and CDR2 YYEEEE. Trimming at V came to 3 bases and at J to 3 bases, leaving 7 bases not matched to a gene. CDR3 protein: CASSSGTGGKIYEQYF. The CDR3 nucleotides are TGTGCCAGCAGCTCGGGGACAGGGGGCAAGATCTACGAGCAGTACTTC.

This clonotype occurred a few times. The chain combines TRBV12-3 or TRBV12-4 with TRBJ2-3; D gene ambiguous. V was trimmed by 7 bases and J by 1 base, leaving 15 bases between them. CDR3 length equals 15 residues. CDR3 nucleotide sequence: TGTGCCAGCACTCTCGAAGTTGGTCGCACAGATACGCAGTATTTT. This sequence encodes CASTLEVGRTDTQYF.

The rearrangement links TRBV3-1 to TRBJ2-7, with 7 bases matching TRBD2. With 0 bases clipped from V and 5 bases from J, the junction kept 7 bases outside the gene matches. This CDR3 region has 15 residues. The germline gives CDR1 LGHDT, CDR2 YNNKEL (reference sequence). DNA for the CDR3: TGTGCCAGCAGCCAAGAGGGGCGGGAGAGGGACGAGCAGTACTTC. Encoded protein: CASSQEGRERDEQYF.

The chain couples TRBV12-3 or TRBV12-4 to TRBJ2-3; TRBD2 aligns across 7 bases. Germline trimming cut 5 bases from V and 0 bases from J; bases unmatched to any gene: 8. The CDR3 spans 16 residues. CDR3 in amino acids: CASSDPAGPSTDTQYF. The CDR3 DNA is TGTGCCAGCAGTGACCCAGCGGGACCTAGCACAGATACGCAGTATTTT.

The chain carries TRBV7-2 and TRBJ1-4; the D gene is possibly TRBD1 (5 bases). Germline V gives CDR1 SGHTA, CDR2 FQGNSA. This CDR3 contains 16 residues. V was trimmed by 4 bases and J by 0 bases, leaving 12 bases between them. The CDR3 DNA reads TGTGCCAGCAGCTCTGGGACGGTTGCAACTAATGAAAAACTGTTTTTT. Translation: CASSSGTVATNEKLFF.